The rows below give T cell receptor beta chains drawn from one sample of a study of T-cell reconstitution after alpha-beta-depleted transplantation in children. TCRdb re-analysed the PCR reads in MiXCR, keeping a single row per CDR3 protein. Among 200,000 to 250,000 distinct CDR3 sequences, around 9.9% were seen once, and the ten largest hold 28%. Sample: PBMCs, taken before TCRalphabeta/CD19-depleted stem cell transplant. Every receptor here comes from a child in the first two years of life with acute myeloid leukemia, due to receive a stem cell transplant. Both conserved end residues are part of each CDR3. D genes are given only for firm matches. Some rows have no size entry. The others give once, few or many, or a class for an expanded clone.

clone size,J gene,D gene,V gene,CDR3 protein,CDR3 DNA
many,TRBJ1-5,TRBD1,TRBV18,CASSPDRVGMGQPQHF,TGTGCCAGCTCACCGGACAGGGTGGGGATGGGACAGCCCCAGCATTTT
many,TRBJ1-5,NA,TRBV12-3/TRBV12-4,CASNAASNQPQHF,TGTGCCAGCAACGCGGCTAGCAATCAGCCCCAGCATTTT
NA,TRBJ1-5,TRBD1,TRBV10-3,CAISGTGNNQPQHF,TGTGCCATCAGTGGGACAGGGAACAATCAGCCCCAGCATTTT
many,TRBJ1-5,NA,TRBV7-8,CASSLAGRNQPQHF,TGTGCCAGCAGCTTAGCGGGGCGGAATCAGCCCCAGCATTTT
many,TRBJ2-6,NA,TRBV5-1,CASSSDSGANVLTF,TGCGCCAGCAGCTCCGACTCTGGGGCCAACGTCCTGACTTTC
many,TRBJ1-1,TRBD1,TRBV20-1,CSASSQGGEAFF,TGCAGTGCTAGTAGTCAGGGGGGTGAAGCTTTCTTT
many,TRBJ1-5,NA,TRBV12-3/TRBV12-4,CASSPIGQPQHF,TGTGCCAGCAGCCCCATAGGTCAGCCCCAGCATTTT
NA,TRBJ1-4,NA,TRBV11-3,CASSAGGSNEKLFF,TGTGCCAGCAGCGCAGGAGGGTCTAATGAAAAACTGTTTTTT
few,TRBJ2-1,NA,TRBV30,CAWSGNEQFF,TGTGCCTGGAGTGGAAATGAGCAGTTCTTC
many,TRBJ1-2,NA,TRBV7-9,CASSLAVIRGSYGYTF,TGTGCCAGCAGCTTAGCAGTGATACGGGGTTCCTATGGCTACACCTTC
many,TRBJ2-3,NA,TRBV20-1,CSASGNTDTQYF,TGCAGTGCTAGCGGGAATACAGATACGCAGTATTTT
many,TRBJ2-1,TRBD2,TRBV12-3/TRBV12-4,CASSSSAGGGNEQFF,TGTGCCAGCAGTTCCTCAGCGGGGGGGGGCAATGAGCAGTTCTTC
many,TRBJ2-7,TRBD2,TRBV29-1,CSVDATSGGYEQYF,TGCAGCGTTGACGCGACTAGCGGGGGGTACGAGCAGTACTTC
many,TRBJ1-1,NA,TRBV6-6,CASKWTGNTEAFF,TGTGCCAGCAAATGGACGGGGAACACTGAAGCTTTCTTT
many,TRBJ2-5,NA,TRBV12-3/TRBV12-4,CASSRTSGGRETQYF,TGTGCCAGCTCCCGAACCTCAGGGGGGCGAGAGACCCAGTACTTC
many,TRBJ2-5,NA,TRBV7-2,CASSITRETQYF,TGTGCCAGCAGTATAACTAGGGAGACCCAGTACTTC
NA,TRBJ2-6,TRBD2,TRBV12-3/TRBV12-4,CASGGAGANVLTF,TGTGCCAGCGGGGGGGCTGGGGCCAACGTCCTGACTTTC
many,TRBJ1-1,NA,TRBV5-1,CASREGGNTEAFF,TGCGCCAGCAGGGAGGGAGGAAACACTGAAGCTTTCTTT
many,TRBJ2-5,TRBD2,TRBV20-1,CSARTGGQETQYF,TGCAGTGCTAGAACGGGGGGACAAGAGACCCAGTACTTC
many,TRBJ2-3,NA,TRBV5-1,CASSYIGTFTDTQYF,TGCGCCAGCAGCTATATCGGGACTTTCACAGATACGCAGTATTTT
many,TRBJ1-6,NA,TRBV2,CASTSAGVGNSPLHF,TGTGCCAGCACCTCAGCCGGGGTCGGCAATTCACCCCTCCACTTT
many,TRBJ1-5,NA,TRBV19,CASSIARRPPGQPQHF,TGTGCCAGTAGTATAGCTCGACGCCCTCCGGGGCAGCCCCAGCATTTT
NA,TRBJ1-2,TRBD1,TRBV20-1,CSTAGGSGGYTF,TGCAGTACTGCAGGGGGAAGTGGTGGCTACACCTTC
many,TRBJ1-1,NA,TRBV18,CASSPAGARPTEAFF,TGTGCCAGCTCACCGGCTGGGGCCCGTCCCACTGAAGCTTTCTTT
many,TRBJ2-1,TRBD2,TRBV5-1,CASSRTSEQSYRFF,TGCGCCAGCAGCCGGACTAGCGAACAATCGTATCGGTTCTTC
many,TRBJ2-3,NA,TRBV11-2,CASSLMALTGDTQYF,TGTGCCAGCAGCTTAATGGCTCTAACTGGGGATACGCAGTATTTT
many,TRBJ1-1,NA,TRBV20-1,CSASRPDPLTFMNTEAFF,TGCAGTGCTAGCCGTCCAGACCCCTTAACATTCATGAACACTGAAGCTTTCTTT